This T cell receptor (beta chain) was recorded in a study of blood T cell repertoires in COVID-19. About the research overall: COVID-19 samples collected from the United States, Italy and Spain covered acute and convalescent phases. The analysed material was cDNA or gDNA that came from T cells, B-cell-depleted T cells, or PBMCs.

The CDR3 extends over 17 amino acids. Trimming at V came to 4 bases and at J to 7 bases, leaving 11 bases not matched to a gene. CDR1 is SGHRS and CDR2 is YFSETQ in the germline V gene. Authors' data handling: Amplification of reference gene primers provided the estimated nucleated cell counts. Data came from immunoSEQ multiplex PCR; TCRdb stores just in-frame clones and leaves some out. V and J calls and clone size come straight from that table; D and trimming were deduced from the DNA. Of roughly 250,000 clones listed, about 86% are singletons. The sequenced sample consisted of peripheral blood. The rearrangement joins TRBV5-1 to TRBJ2-1, with 13 bases matching TRBD2. This TCR was recovered from a man aged 35 to 55 with active or convalescent COVID-19. The CDR3 reads CASSVTSGGPSRNEQFF. CDR3 in DNA: TGCGCCAGCAGCGTGACTAGCGGGGGGCCCAGCCGTAATGAGCAGTTCTTC.